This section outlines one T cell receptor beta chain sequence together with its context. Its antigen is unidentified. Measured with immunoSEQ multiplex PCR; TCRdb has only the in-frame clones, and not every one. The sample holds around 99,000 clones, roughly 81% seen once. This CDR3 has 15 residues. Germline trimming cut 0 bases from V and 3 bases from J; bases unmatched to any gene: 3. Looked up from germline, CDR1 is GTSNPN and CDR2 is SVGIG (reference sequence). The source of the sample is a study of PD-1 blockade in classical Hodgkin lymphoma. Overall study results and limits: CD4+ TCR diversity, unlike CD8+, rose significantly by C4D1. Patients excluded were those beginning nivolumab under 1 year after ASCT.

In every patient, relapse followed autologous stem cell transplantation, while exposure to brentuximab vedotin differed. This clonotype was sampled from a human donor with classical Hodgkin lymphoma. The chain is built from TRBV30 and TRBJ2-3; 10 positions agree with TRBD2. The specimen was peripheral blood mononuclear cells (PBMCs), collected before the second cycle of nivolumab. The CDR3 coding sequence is TGTGCCTGGAGTGTACTAGCGGGAAAGACAGATACGCAGTATTTT. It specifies CAWSVLAGKTDTQYF.